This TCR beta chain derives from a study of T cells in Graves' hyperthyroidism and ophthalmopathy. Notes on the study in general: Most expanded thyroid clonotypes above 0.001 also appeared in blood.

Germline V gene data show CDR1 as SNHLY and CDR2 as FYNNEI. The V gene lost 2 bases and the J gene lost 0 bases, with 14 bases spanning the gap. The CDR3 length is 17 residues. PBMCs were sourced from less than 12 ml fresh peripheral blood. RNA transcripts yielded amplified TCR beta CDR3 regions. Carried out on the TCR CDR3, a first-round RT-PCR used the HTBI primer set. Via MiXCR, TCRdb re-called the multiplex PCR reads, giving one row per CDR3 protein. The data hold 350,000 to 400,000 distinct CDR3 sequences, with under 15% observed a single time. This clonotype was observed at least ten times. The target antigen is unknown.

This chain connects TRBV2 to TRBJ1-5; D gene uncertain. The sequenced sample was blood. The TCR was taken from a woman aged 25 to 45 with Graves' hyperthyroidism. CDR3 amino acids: CASSEKGLLTSNQPQHF. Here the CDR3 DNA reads TGTGCCAGCAGTGAAAAAGGACTGCTGACTAGCAATCAGCCCCAGCATTTT.